Below, 5 T cell receptor beta chains from the same sample are listed, as sequenced in a study of cytomegalovirus exposure and HLA in healthy donors. PCR involved 60 Vbeta and 13 Jbeta primers. Sequenced by immunoSEQ multiplex PCR; TCRdb stores in-frame clones only, minus some. This sample carries about 200,000 clones, approximately 82% of them seen once, and the ten largest clones take 1.5% to 2%. The specimen sequenced was PBMCs. The receptors come from a man aged 35-49 years in good health and CMV-seropositive.

This chain joins TRBV7-9 and TRBJ1-2, with TRBD1 as a possible D gene (6 bases). This CDR3 comprises 15 residues. Germline CDR1 SEHNR, CDR2 FQNEAQ (reference sequence). V dropped 4 bases and J dropped 1 base, with 13 bases sitting between them. CDR3 bases: TGTGCCAGCAGCTCCCAGGGGATCAGTAACTATGGCTACACCTTC. Amino acid sequence: CASSSQGISNYGYTF. Complete variable domain (other parts from reference TRBV7-9 and TRBJ1-2): DTGVSQNPRHKITKRGQNVTFRCDPISEHNRLYWYRQTLGQGPEFLTYFQNEAQLEKSRLLSDRFSAERPKGSFSTLEIQRTEQGDSAMYLCASSSQGISNYGYTFGSGTRLTVV.

This rearrangement joins TRBV5-1 to TRBJ2-1; the D gene is possibly TRBD1 (6 bases). Trimming removed 3 bases at V and 5 bases at J, with 9 bases between. The CDR3 totals 13 residues. Germline V gene data show CDR1 as SGHRS and CDR2 as YFSETQ. CDR3 nucleotides: TGCGCCAGCAGCTACGCAGGGGACAATGAGCAGTTCTTC. Its translation is CASSYAGDNEQFF.

The chain carries TRBV30 and TRBJ2-1; 12 bases line up with TRBD2. V shed 1 base and J 3 bases; nucleotides not matched to a gene: 7. The CDR3 is made up of 17 amino acids. From germline, CDR1 is GTSNPN and CDR2 SVGIG (reference sequence). The CDR3 coding sequence is TGTGCCTGGAGTGCGCGGCTAGCGGGGGGGGACTACAATGAGCAGTTCTTC. Its translation: CAWSARLAGGDYNEQFF.

CDR3 nucleotide sequence: TGTGCCAGCAGTCTTAGCGGGACCCGCTCCTACGAGCAGTACTTC. Protein: CASSLSGTRSYEQYF. The chain combines TRBV2 with TRBJ2-7, with TRBD2 identical over 8 bases. Germline V gene lookup returns CDR1 SNHLY and CDR2 FYNNEI. V shed 5 bases, J shed 0 bases, and the junction held 6 bases outside the gene matches. The CDR3 length is 15 residues.

The chain joins TRBV4-1 to TRBJ1-2, with D possibly being TRBD1 (5 bases). Looked up from germline, CDR1 is MGHRA and CDR2 is YSYEKL. This CDR3 has 15 residues. V lost 4 bases and J lost 5, with 17 bases in between. The CDR3 loop reads CASSPSVTGGYGYTF. CDR3 DNA sequence: TGCGCCAGCAGCCCCAGCGTTACCGGGGGTTATGGCTACACCTTC.